This T cell receptor (beta chain) was captured in a study of T cell responses to AZD1222 COVID-19 vaccine. Some clones are missing from TCRdb's copy, which holds only in-frame ones; the method was immunoSEQ multiplex PCR. Here the sample spans about 85,000 clones, approximately 89% being singletons. This CDR3 is built from 15 residues. V was clipped by 5 bases and J by 4 bases; unmatched bases: 7. Germline CDR1 reads LGHDT; CDR2 reads YNNKEL (reference sequence). The clonotype was recovered from an adult in good health. This chain joins TRBV3-1 (or the pseudogene TRBV3-2) and TRBJ2-1, with TRBD2 matching 8 bases. This specimen consisted of peripheral blood, obtained on day 0 of AZD1222 vaccination. CDR3 protein: CASSTLAENYNEQFF. The CDR3 nucleotides are TGTGCCAGCAGCACACTAGCGGAGAATTACAATGAGCAGTTCTTC.